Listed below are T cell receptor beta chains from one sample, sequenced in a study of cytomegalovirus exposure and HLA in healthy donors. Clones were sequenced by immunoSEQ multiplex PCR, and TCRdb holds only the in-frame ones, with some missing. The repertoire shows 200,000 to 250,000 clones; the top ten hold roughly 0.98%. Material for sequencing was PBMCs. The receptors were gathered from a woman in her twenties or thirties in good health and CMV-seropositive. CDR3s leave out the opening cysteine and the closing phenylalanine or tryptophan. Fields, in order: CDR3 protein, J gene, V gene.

cdr3_aa: ASSFRGINTEAF
j_call: TRBJ1-1
v_call: TRBV5-8

cdr3_aa: AISGTGEGNTIY
j_call: TRBJ1-3
v_call: TRBV10-3

cdr3_aa: AISRLAGVTDTQY
j_call: TRBJ2-3
v_call: TRBV10-3

cdr3_aa: ASSPGQRNTEAF
j_call: TRBJ1-1
v_call: TRBV18

cdr3_aa: ATSGSTPGELF
j_call: TRBJ2-2
v_call: TRBV6-5

cdr3_aa: ASSTIRSRGTF
j_call: TRBJ1-1
v_call: TRBV19

cdr3_aa: AWKRPRGAGNTIY
j_call: TRBJ1-3
v_call: TRBV30

cdr3_aa: ASSLIAQINEQF
j_call: TRBJ2-1
v_call: TRBV7-9

cdr3_aa: ASSFMGNTIY
j_call: TRBJ1-3
v_call: TRBV6-1

cdr3_aa: ASSVDNSPNTIY
j_call: TRBJ1-3
v_call: TRBV9

cdr3_aa: ASRSGGETQY
j_call: TRBJ2-5
v_call: TRBV25-1

cdr3_aa: ASSPPDQGSSNQPQH
j_call: TRBJ1-5
v_call: TRBV18

cdr3_aa: ASSPSTGGTEAF
j_call: TRBJ1-1
v_call: TRBV18

cdr3_aa: ASSLEGQGHSPLH
j_call: TRBJ1-6
v_call: TRBV5-1

cdr3_aa: ASSLGSSGNTIY
j_call: TRBJ1-3
v_call: TRBV5-1

cdr3_aa: ASSPVGGNYGYT
j_call: TRBJ1-2
v_call: TRBV7-9

cdr3_aa: ASSPGGGYEQY
j_call: TRBJ2-7
v_call: TRBV7-9

cdr3_aa: ASSIREGNNQPQH
j_call: TRBJ1-5
v_call: TRBV19

cdr3_aa: ASSIVLGLGDEQF
j_call: TRBJ2-1
v_call: TRBV19

cdr3_aa: ASRHSTGGGYGYT
j_call: TRBJ1-2
v_call: TRBV19

cdr3_aa: ATSRDLEGDSFLASTDTQY
j_call: TRBJ2-3
v_call: TRBV15

cdr3_aa: ASSAQGLINYGYT
j_call: TRBJ1-2
v_call: TRBV9

cdr3_aa: ASSWVGGGYEQY
j_call: TRBJ2-7
v_call: TRBV6-5

cdr3_aa: ASTGQGYEQY
j_call: .
v_call: TRBV6-6

cdr3_aa: ASSLTDRVEFHGYT
j_call: TRBJ1-2
v_call: TRBV5-1

cdr3_aa: ASSRTSGGYNEQF
j_call: TRBJ2-1
v_call: TRBV6-6

cdr3_aa: ASSLEGAGELF
j_call: TRBJ2-2
v_call: TRBV5-5

cdr3_aa: ASSPPGTGNPNTEAF
j_call: TRBJ1-1
v_call: TRBV5-4

cdr3_aa: ASTHRGRLWEKLF
j_call: TRBJ1-4
v_call: TRBV13

cdr3_aa: ASVCRGANCEQY
j_call: TRBJ2-7
v_call: TRBV27

cdr3_aa: ASTRGGIINEQF
j_call: TRBJ2-1
v_call: TRBV6-5

cdr3_aa: ASSGPGGGRSTDTQY
j_call: TRBJ2-3
v_call: TRBV6-1

cdr3_aa: AWQGLGSNEQY
j_call: .
v_call: TRBV30

cdr3_aa: ASSLEFTGNYEQY
j_call: TRBJ2-7
v_call: TRBV5-4

cdr3_aa: ASSLGLRTNYGYT
j_call: TRBJ1-2
v_call: TRBV7-2

cdr3_aa: ASSLTSGRETQY
j_call: TRBJ2-5
v_call: TRBV7-8

cdr3_aa: ASSDPGKPVWEQY
j_call: TRBJ2-7
v_call: TRBV6-4

cdr3_aa: ASSLEGSSTEAF
j_call: TRBJ1-1
v_call: TRBV5-4

cdr3_aa: ASSALGVDTEAF
j_call: TRBJ1-1
v_call: TRBV5-1

cdr3_aa: ASIHSGANVLT
j_call: TRBJ2-6
v_call: TRBV7-9

cdr3_aa: AWSEPLHKKF
j_call: TRBJ2-1
v_call: TRBV30

cdr3_aa: ASSLDSRGGYT
j_call: TRBJ1-2
v_call: TRBV7-9

cdr3_aa: ASSQVVVEGGNTIY
j_call: TRBJ1-3
v_call: TRBV4-1

cdr3_aa: AISLKSGTGVNTEAF
j_call: TRBJ1-1
v_call: TRBV10-3

cdr3_aa: VRSSWEGNYGYT
j_call: TRBJ1-2
v_call: TRBV7-5

cdr3_aa: ASSLAYRASYEQY
j_call: TRBJ2-7
v_call: TRBV7-2

cdr3_aa: AWTGGFSYEQY
j_call: TRBJ2-7
v_call: TRBV30

cdr3_aa: ASSKDRGVQTEAF
j_call: TRBJ1-1
v_call: TRBV5-6

cdr3_aa: ASSPSLSIYEQY
j_call: TRBJ2-7
v_call: TRBV6-6

cdr3_aa: ASGFLAGPGQGAKGAF
j_call: TRBJ1-1
v_call: TRBV12-5

cdr3_aa: ASSPGQGPETQY
j_call: TRBJ2-5
v_call: TRBV5-4

cdr3_aa: ASSLAGGGAGFTEAF
j_call: TRBJ1-1
v_call: TRBV5-4

cdr3_aa: ASSWDRRYEQY
j_call: .
v_call: TRBV5-4

cdr3_aa: ASSQDREAF
j_call: TRBJ1-1
v_call: TRBV6-5

cdr3_aa: ATGTGVASNPNEQF
j_call: TRBJ2-1
v_call: TRBV10-3